The 10 T cell receptor beta chains in this list originate from one sample, sequenced in a study of control samples from healthy donors and cancer patients. Sequenced by immunoSEQ multiplex PCR; TCRdb stores in-frame clones only, minus some. The profile shows about 160,000 clones, approximately 90% of them singletons. Sequences were obtained from blood. The source of these receptors is a man younger than 40 in good health.

The J gene is TRBJ1-2, the V gene TRBV19, with unresolved D. CDR1 and CDR2 (germline): LNHDA, SQIVND (reference sequence). This CDR3 has 14 residues. V lost 5 bases to trimming and J lost 4 bases, with 14 bases between them. In DNA form, the CDR3 reads TGTGCCAGTAGTCCCTCCCTAGTGGGCTATGGCTACACCTTC. This translates into CASSPSLVGYGYTF.

The chain recombines TRBV30 with TRBJ2-5, with TRBD2 matching over 11 bases. With V trimmed by 3 bases and J by 2 bases, 5 bases remained unmatched. The CDR3 contains 15 residues. Germline V CDR1 and CDR2: GTSNPN, SVGIG (reference sequence). The CDR3 protein is CAWRLAGGLQETQYF. The CDR3 DNA reads as TGTGCCTGGAGGCTAGCGGGAGGCCTTCAAGAGACCCAGTACTTC.

This chain joins TRBV3-1 (or the pseudogene TRBV3-2) and TRBJ2-1; TRBD1 aligns across 12 bases. Germline V CDR1 and CDR2: LGHDT, YNNKEL (reference sequence). The CDR3 is made up of 16 amino acids. The junction had 7 bases not matched to a gene; V was cut back by 3 bases and J by 7 bases. In nucleotides, the CDR3 is TGTGCCAGCAGCCAGGGACAGGGGGCGCGGGCGAATGAGCAGTTCTTC. It yields the protein CASSQGQGARANEQFF.

The chain is built from TRBV9 and TRBJ2-7; D unresolved. CDR3 length equals 13 residues. Germline CDR1 and CDR2: SGDLS and YYNGEE. The V end was cut by 0 bases, the J end by 6 bases, with 10 bases between. For the CDR3, the DNA is TGTGCCAGCAGCGTAGATTCGGTGAGCGAGCAGTACTTC. Encoded protein: CASSVDSVSEQYF.

The chain carries TRBV9 and TRBJ2-7; 8 bases fit TRBD1. The CDR3 extends over 17 amino acids. J lost 0 bases, V lost 7 bases, and 15 bases had no gene match. Germline CDR1 SGDLS, CDR2 YYNGEE. CDR3 DNA sequence: TGTGCCAGCTCCCGTAGTGGCCAGGGGGCATTCTCCTACGAGCAGTACTTC. Translating gives CASSRSGQGAFSYEQYF. Full variable domain (rest looked up from reference TRBV9 and TRBJ2-7): DSGVTQTPKHLITATGQRVTLRCSPRSGDLSVYWYQQSLDQGLQFLIQYYNGEERAKGNILERFSAQQFPDLHSELNLSSLELGDSALYFCASSRSGQGAFSYEQYFGPGTRLTVT.

The chain recombines TRBV5-8 with TRBJ1-3, with D maybe TRBD1 (5 bases). The CDR3 totals 15 residues. CDR1 and CDR2 (germline): SGHTS, YDEGEE. Trimming stripped 3 bases from V and 7 bases from J, with 17 bases between. The CDR3 reads CASSSGLGGRNTIYF. The CDR3 region has the DNA TGTGCCAGCAGCTCGGGATTGGGGGGAAGGAACACCATATATTTT.

The chain carries TRBV24-1 and TRBJ2-7, with 10 nucleotides matching TRBD2. V shed 2 bases and J 1 base; nucleotides not matched to a gene: 7. The CDR3 loop spans 17 amino acids. Looked up from germline, CDR1 is KGHDR and CDR2 is SFDVKD. CDR3 sequence (DNA): TGTGCCACCAGTGATTCAACTAGCGGGGCTCATTCCTACGAGCAGTACTTC. This sequence encodes CATSDSTSGAHSYEQYF.

The chain uses TRBV7-2 and TRBJ1-4; D ambiguous. Per the germline V gene, CDR1 is SGHTA and CDR2 is FQGNSA. The CDR3 loop spans 17 amino acids. Trimming left V 4 bases short and J 0 bases short, with 15 bases between. CDR3 protein: CASSSRPTFATNEKLFF. Written as DNA, the CDR3 is TGTGCCAGCAGCTCCCGACCGACCTTTGCAACTAATGAAAAACTGTTTTTT.

About this clone itself: The sample holds other DNA sequences that translate to the same CDR3. J is TRBJ2-5 and V is TRBV6-5; D not certain. The CDR3 is made up of 13 amino acids. V dropped 6 bases and J dropped 1 base, with 9 bases sitting between them. Germline V gene lookup returns CDR1 MNHEY and CDR2 SVGAGI. Here the CDR3 DNA reads TGTGCCAGCAGACGGACGGCCCAAGAGACCCAGTACTTC. Its translation: CASRRTAQETQYF.

This chain uses TRBV4-2 with TRBJ2-3; 12 nucleotides align to TRBD2. The germline gives CDR1 LGHNA, CDR2 YNFKEQ. The trim removed 0 bases at V and 0 bases at J, leaving 4 bases unmatched. This CDR3 region has 18 residues. This chain's CDR3 is CASSQDRTSGTSTDTQYF. In DNA form, the CDR3 reads TGTGCCAGCAGCCAAGATCGGACTAGCGGGACTAGCACAGATACGCAGTATTTT.